This TCR beta chain was captured by sequencing in a study of T cell changes during pregnancy in multiple sclerosis. The CDR3 is 14 amino acids. The germline V gene has CDR1 SGHNT and CDR2 YYREEE (reference sequence). V was clipped by 4 bases and J by 5 bases, with 15 bases between them. The protocol was immunoSEQ multiplex PCR, while the TCRdb copy is restricted to in-frame clones and leaves out a portion. The sample contains over 55,000 clones, about 88% of which appear only once. The input for sequencing was peripheral blood, taken in the first trimester of pregnancy. The receptor was isolated from a female donor with multiple sclerosis, enrolled in a pregnancy study. This chain connects TRBV5-4 to TRBJ1-1; D perhaps matches TRBD1 (5 bases). This CDR3 reads CASSHTNDRTEAFF. The DNA for the CDR3 is TGTGCCAGCAGCCACACTAATGACAGAACTGAAGCTTTCTTT.